This T cell receptor beta chain was sequenced for a study of cytomegalovirus exposure and HLA in healthy donors. About the study: Drawn from HLA-typed donors, tens of millions of unique TCRs were held in an early data release. Ancestry clustering placed about 80% of around 400 genotyped donors in the Caucasian-associated cluster. Study findings and constraints: With later analysis, a missense DCLRE1C variant became linked to TCR beta V- and J-gene trimming.

Remarks on this clone: What it recognizes is unknown.

Per the germline V gene, CDR1 is LGHNA and CDR2 is YNFKEQ. V was clipped by 0 bases and J by 3 bases; unmatched bases: 12. This CDR3 has 19 amino acids. In the PCR, 60 Vbeta and 13 Jbeta primers were used. The data were produced by immunoSEQ multiplex PCR, yet TCRdb's version contains in-frame clones alone and is incomplete. The sample has about 160,000 clones; 75% to 90% are singletons. The V call is TRBV4-2, the J call TRBJ2-7; TRBD2 matches 12 bases. This receptor was taken from a young woman in good health and CMV-seronegative. What was sequenced was PBMCs. CDR3: CASSQDRSLAGGPIYEQYF. The CDR3 nucleotides read TGTGCCAGCAGCCAAGATAGAAGCCTAGCGGGGGGGCCGATCTACGAGCAGTACTTC.